This passage covers 32 T cell receptor beta chains from one sample sequenced in a study of blood T cell repertoires in COVID-19. Some clones are missing from TCRdb's copy, which holds only in-frame ones; the method was immunoSEQ multiplex PCR. The repertoire has about 50,000 clones, around 80% of them found once; the top ten carry roughly 10%. The sequenced sample was peripheral blood. These receptors all stem from a man aged 55 to 69 with acute or convalescent COVID-19.

This clone was seen a handful of times. This chain connects TRBV23-1 to TRBJ2-1; D might be TRBD1 (5 bases). TRBV23-1 is given ORF status, its function remaining uncertain. Trimming took off 8 bases at V and 5 bases at J, with 16 bases between the two ends. CDR3 length equals 14 residues. CDR3 region: CASVENRFNNEQFF. The CDR3 DNA reads as TGCGCCAGCGTCGAGAACAGGTTCAACAATGAGCAGTTCTTC.

This clone has just one count. The DNA of the CDR3 is TGTGCCAGCAGCCCCCAAAATCCGGACAGGGGGCAAGAGACCCAGTACTTC. This gives the protein CASSPQNPDRGQETQYF. The chain combines TRBV3-1 (or the pseudogene TRBV3-2) with TRBJ2-5, with 10 bases fitting TRBD1. J lost 2 bases, V lost 4 bases, and 10 bases had no gene match. Per the germline V gene, CDR1 is LGHDT and CDR2 is YNNKEL (reference sequence). This CDR3 has 17 residues.

This clone was picked up one time. This chain connects TRBV11-2 to TRBJ2-3; D may be TRBD2 (5 bases). The V and J ends lost 0 bases and 2 bases respectively, with 12 bases between them. CDR1 is SGHAT and CDR2 is FQNNGV in the germline V gene. The CDR3 runs 16 residues. The CDR3 coding sequence is TGTGCCAGCAGCTTAGAAGGGAGAGAATACACAGATACGCAGTATTTT. Its protein product is CASSLEGREYTDTQYF. Filled out from reference TRBV11-2 and TRBJ2-3, the complete variable domain reads EAGVAQSPRYKIIEKRQSVAFWCNPISGHATLYWYQQILGQGPKLLIQFQNNGVVDDSQLPKDRFSAERLKGVDSTLKIQPAKLEDSAVYLCASSLEGREYTDTQYFGPGTRLTVL.

This chain connects TRBV5-4 to TRBJ1-2; D is uncertain. V was cut by 1 base and J by 4 bases, with 11 bases left in between. Germline CDR1 is SGHNT and CDR2 is YYREEE (reference sequence). The CDR3 length is 14 residues. CDR3 DNA sequence: TGTGCCAGCAGCTTGAAGGGAAGCGGCTATGGCTACACCTTC. Translated, it gives CASSLKGSGYGYTF.

This rearrangement joins TRBV5-6 to TRBJ1-2; 10 bases line up with TRBD1. CDR1 is SGHDT and CDR2 is YYEEEE in the germline V gene. CDR3 length equals 14 residues. Unmatched junction bases numbered 4, after V lost 4 bases and J lost 4 bases. In DNA form, the CDR3 reads TGTGCCAGCAGCGTCGGGACAGGGGCCTATGGCTACACCTTC. Translated: CASSVGTGAYGYTF. The whole variable domain, filled in from reference TRBV5-6 and TRBJ1-2, reads DAGVTQSPTHLIKTRGQQVTLRCSPKSGHDTVSWYQQALGQGPQFIFQYYEEEERQRGNFPDRFSGHQFPNYSSELNVNALLLGDSALYLCASSVGTGAYGYTFGSGTRLTVV.

This sequence joins TRBV24-1 and TRBJ2-2; D is unclear. The V end lost 0 bases, the J end lost 2 bases, and 9 bases lay between the germline ends. The CDR3 has 16 amino acids. The germline gives CDR1 KGHDR, CDR2 SFDVKD. CDR3 bases: TGTGCCACCAGTGATTTGCCCCACTTAAACACCGGGGAGCTGTTTTTT. It codes for CATSDLPHLNTGELFF.

The CDR3 DNA reads as TGCGCCAGCAGCCAAACAGGAATGAACACTGAAGCTTTCTTT. Its protein product is CASSQTGMNTEAFF. The V call is TRBV4-1, the J call TRBJ1-1, with a weak D call TRBD1 (5 bases). V gave up 2 bases and J gave up 0 bases, with 7 bases separating them. This CDR3 has 14 amino acids. Germline V gives CDR1 MGHRA, CDR2 YSYEKL.

The gene calls are TRBV24-1 and TRBJ1-2, with 7 bases fitting TRBD1. Per germline, CDR1 KGHDR and CDR2 SFDVKD. V dropped 3 bases and J dropped 8; count of bases not matched to a gene: 14. The CDR3 contains 16 residues. The CDR3 nucleotides read TGTGCCACCAGTGATCCTACTAAAGACAGGGTAGCGGGCTACACCTTC. This translates into CATSDPTKDRVAGYTF.

CDR3 region: CASSSVEGTEAFF. Written as DNA, the CDR3 is TGTGCCAGCAGCTCTGTAGAGGGAACTGAAGCTTTCTTT. The genes are TRBV7-8 and TRBJ1-1; unclear D gene. V gave up 4 bases and J gave up 5 bases, with 11 bases separating them. This CDR3 is 13 amino acids long. CDR1 SGHVS and CDR2 FQNEAQ come from the germline V gene.

As regards this clone: The same CDR3 can be traced to other DNA sequences in this sample. The rearrangement uses TRBV28 and TRBJ1-3; D unclear. The CDR3 length is 14 residues. Germline assignment: CDR1 MDHEN and CDR2 SYDVKM. V lost 3 bases and J 2 bases, leaving 8 bases between the germline ends. In DNA form, the CDR3 reads TGTGCCAGCAGTTTCGCAGGCGCTGGAAACACCATATATTTT. Protein: CASSFAGAGNTIYF. Full variable domain (remainder filled in from reference TRBV28 and TRBJ1-3): DVKVTQSSRYLVKRTGEKVFLECVQDMDHENMFWYRQDPGLGLRLIYFSYDVKMKEKGDIPEGYSVSREKKERFSLILESASTNQTSMYLCASSFAGAGNTIYFGEGSWLTVV.

V usage is TRBV28 and J usage is TRBJ2-2, with D possibly matching TRBD2 (7 bases). V lost 5 bases and J 4 bases, leaving 17 bases between the germline ends. This CDR3 region has 16 residues. Germline loops: CDR1 MDHEN, CDR2 SYDVKM. This chain's CDR3 is CASSPYSGGPTGELFF. DNA of the CDR3: TGTGCCAGCAGTCCCTACTCGGGGGGCCCCACCGGGGAGCTGTTTTTT.

V usage is TRBV19 and J usage is TRBJ2-1; 11 bases are a match to TRBD2. Germline CDR1 and CDR2: LNHDA and SQIVND (reference sequence). The CDR3 length is 15 residues. J gave up 7 bases and V 4 bases, and 6 bases lay outside the gene matches. CDR3: CASSNSGGVRNEQFF. The CDR3 DNA is TGTGCCAGTAGTAATAGCGGGGGGGTGCGGAATGAGCAGTTCTTC.

The genes are TRBV21-1 and TRBJ2-7; TRBD1, as called in the table, went unchecked against the DNA. TRBV21-1 is a documented pseudogene. The CDR3 is made up of 17 amino acids. The CDR3 spells CASSINGFEGHYYEQYF. CDR3 DNA sequence: TGTGCCAGCAGCATAAACGGTTTCGAAGGACACTACTACGAGCAGTACTTC.

The chain links TRBV12-3 or TRBV12-4 to TRBJ1-5; no clear D gene. The V end lost 5 bases, the J end lost 1 base, and 6 bases lay between the germline ends. The CDR3 is made up of 13 amino acids. The CDR3: CASSTRSNQPQHF. The CDR3 DNA follows: TGTGCCAGCAGTACAAGAAGCAATCAGCCCCAGCATTTT.

V and J are TRBV5-1 and TRBJ2-6; 7 nucleotides line up with TRBD2. Germline assignment: CDR1 SGHRS and CDR2 YFSETQ. J lost 4 bases, V lost 3 bases, and 4 bases had no gene match. The CDR3 contains 15 residues. The CDR3 DNA sequence: TGCGCCAGCAGCTCCAGCGGGGCAGGGGCCAACGTCCTGACTTTC. It specifies CASSSSGAGANVLTF.

The rearrangement uses TRBV12-3 or TRBV12-4 and TRBJ1-2; D unclear. V lost 3 bases and J lost 5, with 7 bases in between. The length of the CDR3 is 12 residues. Here the CDR3 reads CASSFSLYGYTF. CDR3 coding DNA: TGTGCCAGCAGTTTCTCCTTGTATGGCTACACCTTC.

The V and J genes are TRBV10-3 and TRBJ1-1; 8 nucleotides align to TRBD1. Trimming cost V 7 bases and J 7 bases; bases outside gene matches: 8. This CDR3 has 13 residues. Germline V lookup: CDR1 ENHRY, CDR2 SYGVKD. CDR3 in amino acids: CAITLGQGHEAFF. The CDR3 nucleotides are TGTGCCATCACTCTTGGACAGGGACATGAAGCTTTCTTT.

This clone was detected ten times or more. The chain links TRBV19 to TRBJ2-3, with 13 nucleotides matching TRBD2. The CDR3 loop spans 16 amino acids. Germline V gene sequence: CDR1 LNHDA, CDR2 SQIVND (reference sequence). V gave up 5 bases and J gave up 3 bases; unmatched junction bases: 5. The CDR3 protein is CASSPGLAGATDTQYF. In DNA, the CDR3 is TGTGCCAGTAGTCCCGGACTAGCGGGGGCTACAGATACGCAGTATTTT.

This clone occurred a few times. The rearrangement uses TRBV29-1 and TRBJ2-7; TRBD1 might be the D (6 bases). There are 14 residues in the CDR3. The V end was cut by 4 bases, the J end by 3 bases, with 16 bases between. Germline-derived CDR1 and CDR2 are SQVTM and ANQGSEA. The CDR3, as DNA: TGCAGCGTTGTTCTACAGGGTAAGATCTACGAGCAGTACTTC. It specifies CSVVLQGKIYEQYF.

The chain couples TRBV29-1 to TRBJ1-2, with D possibly being TRBD1 (5 bases). Germline loops: CDR1 SQVTM, CDR2 ANQGSEA. V was trimmed by 3 bases and J by 0 bases, leaving 14 bases between them. The CDR3 length is 15 residues. The CDR3, as DNA: TGCAGCGTTGAGGAAGGGGCCGGTTCTAACTATGGCTACACCTTC. Residues: CSVEEGAGSNYGYTF.

The CDR3 sequence: CASSRGPGGYTF. CDR3 in DNA: TGTGCCAGCAGCAGGGGGCCGGGTGGCTACACCTTC. The V call is TRBV6-5, the J call TRBJ1-2; 8 nucleotides align to TRBD1. This CDR3 is 12 amino acids long. The germline V gene encodes CDR1 MNHEY and CDR2 SVGAGI. With V trimmed by 6 bases and J by 7 bases, 4 bases remained unmatched.

The rearrangement uses TRBV6-6 and TRBJ1-1; D is unclear. V lost 6 bases, J lost 3 bases, and 8 bases lay in between. From germline, CDR1 is MNHNY and CDR2 SVGAGI (reference sequence). There are 12 residues in the CDR3. Written as DNA, the CDR3 is TGTGCCAGCAGCCCCATAGACACTGAAGCTTTCTTT. This gives the protein CASSPIDTEAFF.

The V gene is TRBV1, the J gene TRBJ2-3; TRBD2, as called in the table, went unchecked against the DNA. TRBV1 is annotated as a pseudogene. The CDR3 has 18 residues. The CDR3 sequence is CTSSQDFGTSGPTDTQYF. CDR3 DNA sequence: TGCACCAGCAGCCAAGATTTCGGGACTAGCGGACCCACAGATACGCAGTATTTT.

This chain links TRBV5-8 with TRBJ1-3; maybe TRBD1 (6 bases). With 4 bases removed from V and 4 bases from J, the gap between germline ends came to 9 bases. The germline gives CDR1 SGHTS, CDR2 YDEGEE. The CDR3 totals 13 residues. For the CDR3, the DNA is TGTGCCAGCAGCACAGGGAGCGGAAACACCATATATTTT. Encoded protein: CASSTGSGNTIYF. Supplemented by reference TRBV5-8 and TRBJ1-3, the full variable domain reads EAGVTQSPTHLIKTRGQQATLRCSPISGHTSVYWYQQALGLGLQFLLWYDEGEERNRGNFPPRFSGRQFPNYSSELNVNALELEDSALYLCASSTGSGNTIYFGEGSWLTVV.

This sequence joins TRBV30 and TRBJ1-2; D might be TRBD1 (5 bases). Between the trimmed V and J ends, which lost 3 bases and 4 bases, there was a span of 12 bases. This CDR3 is built from 13 residues. From germline, CDR1 is GTSNPN and CDR2 SVGIG (reference sequence). For the CDR3, the DNA is TGTGCCTGGAGCCTAGGGAGGGGCTATGGCTACACCTTC. This gives the protein CAWSLGRGYGYTF.

The rearrangement uses TRBV15 and TRBJ1-2, with TRBD1 as a possible D gene (5 bases). The germline V and J ends were trimmed by 5 bases and 6 bases, with 22 bases remaining between them. Germline values: CDR1 LNHNV, CDR2 YYDKDF (reference sequence). This CDR3 is 16 amino acids long. The CDR3 region is CATSCRLDKGNDGYTF. The DNA of the CDR3 is TGTGCCACCAGCTGCCGACTAGACAAGGGGAACGATGGCTACACCTTC.

The rearrangement joins TRBV6-5 to TRBJ2-2; tentative D call: TRBD1 (5 bases). Germline loops: CDR1 MNHEY, CDR2 SVGAGI. This CDR3 region has 14 residues. Between the trimmed V and J ends, which lost 7 bases and 2 bases, there was a span of 11 bases. In DNA, the CDR3 is TGTGCCAGCATTCTACAGGTTAACACCGGGGAGCTGTTTTTT. Its translation is CASILQVNTGELFF.

This chain links TRBV5-5 with TRBJ1-2; D may be TRBD1 (6 bases). The germline V and J ends were trimmed by 4 bases and 5 bases, with 9 bases remaining between them. Germline-derived CDR1 and CDR2 are SGHKS and YYEKEE (reference sequence). This CDR3 has 12 amino acids. The CDR3 DNA sequence: TGTGCCAGCAGCCCCGGACAGTATGGCTACACCTTC. Protein: CASSPGQYGYTF.

The DNA of the CDR3 is TGTGCCAGCAGCCTCCGCCCTACAGGGGATAACTATGGCTACACCTTC. It codes for CASSLRPTGDNYGYTF. The chain recombines TRBV27 with TRBJ1-2, with 7 bases matching TRBD1. The trim removed 6 bases at V and 1 base at J, leaving 11 bases unmatched. CDR1 and CDR2 from the germline V gene are MNHEY and SMNVEV (reference sequence). The CDR3 loop spans 16 amino acids.

In regard to this clone: Other DNA sequences in this specimen translate into the identical CDR3. This CDR3 reads CSAKSYGYTF. CDR3 nucleotides: TGCAGTGCAAAGTCCTACGGCTACACCTTC. The chain carries TRBV20-1 and TRBJ1-2; unclear D gene. This CDR3 comprises 10 residues. The ends were cut back, 6 bases at V and 8 bases at J, with 10 bases in the middle. Per the germline V gene, CDR1 is DFQATT and CDR2 is SNEGSKA (reference sequence).

V is TRBV6-2 or TRBV6-3 and J is TRBJ2-5; 9 bases line up with TRBD2. CDR1 and CDR2 (germline): MNHEY, SVGEGT. Losses at the gene ends were 0 bases for V and 5 bases for J; bases not matched to a gene: 4. The CDR3 consists of 15 residues. CDR3 bases: TGTGCCAGCAGTTACTCGAGCGGGGGGAGGGAGACCCAGTACTTC. Encoded protein: CASSYSSGGRETQYF.

This chain joins TRBV3-1 (or the pseudogene TRBV3-2) and TRBJ1-1; 7 positions agree with TRBD1. V dropped 2 bases and J dropped 11; count of bases not matched to a gene: 11. This CDR3 contains 14 residues. Germline loops: CDR1 LGHDT, CDR2 YNNKEL (reference sequence). The CDR3 nucleotides are TGTGCCAGCAGCCAAACAGGGCTGACAGGGAAGGCTTTCTTT. Residues: CASSQTGLTGKAFF.